The rows below give T cell receptor beta chains drawn from one sample of a study of Ad26.COV2.S vaccination and SARS-CoV-2 variants. TCRdb's copy holds only in-frame clones and misses some; the assay was immunoSEQ multiplex PCR. The sample lists approximately 450,000 clones; roughly 90% were seen once. Specimen: peripheral blood, collected in a trial of Ad26.COV2.S vaccine versus placebo. These receptors originate from a person between 18 and 65 years old who received the Ad26.COV2.S COVID-19 vaccine or a placebo. Each CDR3 is given without its conserved first and last residue. Rows may omit the clone size; those that give it use once, few, many or a size class.

CDR3aa: AISEFGLGQHSSNTEAF; v_gene: TRBV10-3; abundance: few; j_gene: TRBJ1-1
CDR3aa: ASSNRETGELF; v_gene: TRBV6-6; abundance: few; j_gene: TRBJ2-2
CDR3aa: ASSSRGRGYEQY; v_gene: TRBV13; abundance: NA; j_gene: TRBJ2-7
CDR3aa: ASSPGTGSLTNYGYT; v_gene: TRBV18; abundance: NA; j_gene: TRBJ1-2
CDR3aa: ASSNKRVFDTEAF; v_gene: TRBV7-9; abundance: NA; j_gene: TRBJ1-1
CDR3aa: ASSRDWNTEAF; v_gene: TRBV2; abundance: NA; j_gene: TRBJ1-1
CDR3aa: ASSPGQVDSPLH; v_gene: TRBV18; abundance: few; j_gene: TRBJ1-6
CDR3aa: ASSYAGNTEAF; v_gene: TRBV6-2/TRBV6-3; abundance: few; j_gene: TRBJ1-1
CDR3aa: ASSLNRGRSGNTIY; v_gene: TRBV9; abundance: NA; j_gene: TRBJ1-3
CDR3aa: ASSEWLPEKLF; v_gene: TRBV25-1; abundance: NA; j_gene: TRBJ1-4
CDR3aa: ASSHTSGSRADTQY; v_gene: TRBV5-6; abundance: NA; j_gene: TRBJ2-3
CDR3aa: ATSRDRSSPLH; v_gene: TRBV15; abundance: NA; j_gene: TRBJ1-6
CDR3aa: ASSYSKRGPGNTIY; v_gene: TRBV6-2/TRBV6-3; abundance: NA; j_gene: TRBJ1-3
CDR3aa: ASSTEGQGIYEQY; v_gene: TRBV7-9; abundance: NA; j_gene: TRBJ2-7
CDR3aa: ASSKQGPVYNEQF; v_gene: TRBV18; abundance: NA; j_gene: TRBJ2-1
CDR3aa: ASSFRESTDTQY; v_gene: TRBV5-1; abundance: NA; j_gene: TRBJ2-3
CDR3aa: ASSRRDTEAF; v_gene: TRBV6-5; abundance: NA; j_gene: TRBJ1-1
CDR3aa: ASSTYRDREHNEQF; v_gene: TRBV28; abundance: once; j_gene: TRBJ2-1
CDR3aa: ASSPATGVNYGYT; v_gene: TRBV28; abundance: NA; j_gene: TRBJ1-2
CDR3aa: ASSNRDNSYEQY; v_gene: TRBV7-9; abundance: NA; j_gene: TRBJ2-7
CDR3aa: ASSLDNRRNTEAF; v_gene: TRBV5-6; abundance: NA; j_gene: TRBJ1-1
CDR3aa: SVLAAYQETQY; v_gene: TRBV29-1; abundance: NA; j_gene: TRBJ2-5
CDR3aa: ATSRDPGLALTGELF; v_gene: TRBV15; abundance: NA; j_gene: TRBJ2-2
CDR3aa: ASNMGGSNQPQH; v_gene: TRBV28; abundance: NA; j_gene: TRBJ1-5
CDR3aa: ASSPIRWGSYEQY; v_gene: TRBV18; abundance: NA; j_gene: TRBJ2-7
CDR3aa: ASSLTSGTQETQY; v_gene: TRBV7-3; abundance: once; j_gene: TRBJ2-5
CDR3aa: ASSALERRDRGVNYGYT; v_gene: TRBV9; abundance: NA; j_gene: TRBJ1-2
CDR3aa: ASSHGSAYEQY; v_gene: TRBV27; abundance: NA; j_gene: TRBJ2-7